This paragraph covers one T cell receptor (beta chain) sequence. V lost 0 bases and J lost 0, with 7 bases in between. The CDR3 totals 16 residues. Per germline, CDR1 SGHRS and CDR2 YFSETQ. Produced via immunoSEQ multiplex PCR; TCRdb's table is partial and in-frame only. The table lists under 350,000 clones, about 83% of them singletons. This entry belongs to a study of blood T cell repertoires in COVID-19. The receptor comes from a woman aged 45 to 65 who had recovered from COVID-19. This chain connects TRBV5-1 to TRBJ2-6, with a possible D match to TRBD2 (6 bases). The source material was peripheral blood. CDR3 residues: CASSLGGLSGANVLTF. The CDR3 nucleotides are TGCGCCAGCAGCTTGGGGGGACTCTCTGGGGCCAACGTCCTGACTTTC.